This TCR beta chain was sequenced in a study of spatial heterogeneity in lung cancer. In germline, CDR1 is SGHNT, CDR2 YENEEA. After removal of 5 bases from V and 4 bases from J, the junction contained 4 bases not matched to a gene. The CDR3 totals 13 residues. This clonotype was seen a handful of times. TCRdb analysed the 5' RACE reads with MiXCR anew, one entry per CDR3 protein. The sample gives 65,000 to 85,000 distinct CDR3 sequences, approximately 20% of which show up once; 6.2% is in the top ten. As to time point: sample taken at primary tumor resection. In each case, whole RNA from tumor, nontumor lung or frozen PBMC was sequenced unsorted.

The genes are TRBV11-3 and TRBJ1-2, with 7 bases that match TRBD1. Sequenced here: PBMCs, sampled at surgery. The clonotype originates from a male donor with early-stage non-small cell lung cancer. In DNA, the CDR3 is TGTGCCAGCAGCCCGGGACAGCTCTATGGCTACACCTTC. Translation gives CASSPGQLYGYTF.